Following are 5 T cell receptor beta chains from one sample sequenced in a study of blood T cell repertoires in COVID-19. Method: immunoSEQ multiplex PCR; TCRdb's copy keeps in-frame clones and lacks some. Altogether hundreds of thousands of clones are present, approximately 82% being singletons, with the ten largest covering roughly 4.9%. The material sequenced was peripheral blood. Receptors originate from a woman older than 75 with active or convalescent COVID-19.

The V gene is TRBV4-1, the J gene TRBJ2-7, with D perhaps matching TRBD1 (5 bases). CDR1 and CDR2 (germline): MGHRA, YSYEKL. The CDR3 covers 17 residues. Trimming took off 1 base at V and 3 bases at J, with 19 bases between the two ends. CDR3 sequence: CASSQVSVVQGGYEQYF. The CDR3 bases are TGCGCCAGCAGCCAAGTCAGTGTGGTGCAGGGTGGCTACGAGCAGTACTTC.

The chain recombines TRBV7-8 with TRBJ2-7; no reliable D call. Germline assignment: CDR1 SGHVS and CDR2 FQNEAQ. This CDR3 comprises 15 residues. V gave up 2 bases and J gave up 0 bases, with 11 bases separating them. The CDR3 sequence is CASSLTRLYSYEQYF. The CDR3 nucleotides are TGTGCCAGCAGCTTAACGAGACTTTACTCCTACGAGCAGTACTTC.

The rearrangement joins TRBV30 to TRBJ1-5; D may be TRBD1 (6 bases). With 3 bases removed from V and 4 bases from J, the gap between germline ends came to 10 bases. Germline loops: CDR1 GTSNPN, CDR2 SVGIG (reference sequence). The CDR3 covers 13 residues. CDR3 loop: CAWRDSLNQPQHF. The CDR3 coding sequence is TGTGCCTGGAGGGACAGTCTAAATCAGCCCCAGCATTTT.

V gene TRBV5-1 combines with J gene TRBJ2-2; TRBD2 matches at 7 bases. The CDR3 totals 16 residues. CDR1 and CDR2 (germline): SGHRS, YFSETQ. V lost 4 bases and J lost 4; bases outside the gene matches: 10. This chain's CDR3 is CASSSSGARGTGELFF. CDR3 DNA sequence: TGCGCCAGCAGCAGCAGCGGGGCTCGGGGCACCGGGGAGCTGTTTTTT.

This rearrangement joins TRBV11-2 to TRBJ2-4; D might be TRBD1 (5 bases). The V gene's germline CDR1 is SGHAT and CDR2 FQNNGV. The CDR3 spans 13 residues. V lost 3 bases to trimming and J lost 5 bases, with 8 bases between them. The CDR3 bases are TGTGCCAGCAGCTTGGGGCCACAAAACATTCAGTACTTC. This codes for CASSLGPQNIQYF.